This record looks at one T cell receptor beta chain sequence and its context. The sample originates from a study of shared T cell receptors in the human thymus. Sequencing was performed with immunoSEQ multiplex PCR; in TCRdb, only in-frame clones are kept and a portion is missing. This table holds about 660,000 clones, roughly 90% found once. This CDR3 has 15 amino acids. V shed 2 bases and J 8 bases; nucleotides not matched to a gene: 7. CDR1 is WSHSY and CDR2 is SAAADI in the germline V gene. This sample also belongs to another study, concerning human thymus T cells. That study adds: Thymus tissue for the work was resected from patients undergoing corrective heart surgery. Thymic as well as blood repertoires seemed to favor certain V and J genes unevenly.

The origin of this receptor is a boy under three years old with a congenital heart defect. This chain links TRBV10-2 with TRBJ2-1; TRBD2 aligns across 9 bases. Sample: thymocytes. CDR3 sequence: CASSEVSGSRDEQFF. As DNA, the CDR3 is TGCGCCAGCAGTGAGGTTAGCGGGAGTAGGGATGAGCAGTTCTTC.